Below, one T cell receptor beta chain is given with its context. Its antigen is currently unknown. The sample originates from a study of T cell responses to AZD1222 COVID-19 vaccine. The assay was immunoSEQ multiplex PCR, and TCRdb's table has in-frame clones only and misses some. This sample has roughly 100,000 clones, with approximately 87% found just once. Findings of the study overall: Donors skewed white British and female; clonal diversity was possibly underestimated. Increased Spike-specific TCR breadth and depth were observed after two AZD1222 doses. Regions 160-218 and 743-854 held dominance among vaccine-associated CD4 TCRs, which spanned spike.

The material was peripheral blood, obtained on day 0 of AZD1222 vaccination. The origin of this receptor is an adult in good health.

The CDR3 spells CASSYSSGLVVEAFF. The CDR3 nucleotides are TGTGCCAGCAGTTACTCGTCAGGGTTGGTCGTCGAAGCTTTCTTT. The chain has TRBV6-5 and TRBJ1-1; possible D gene TRBD1, 5 bases. The CDR3 covers 15 residues. Trimming pared 0 bases from V and 8 bases from J, leaving 16 bases between. In germline, CDR1 is MNHEY, CDR2 SVGAGI.